This TCR beta chain was retrieved from a study of blood T cell repertoires in COVID-19. The CDR3 covers 14 residues. Trimming pared 0 bases from V and 8 bases from J, leaving 12 bases between. Germline CDR1 and CDR2: ENHRY and SYGVKD. The repertoire was sequenced with immunoSEQ multiplex PCR; TCRdb's copy has only in-frame clones and lacks some. The table includes about 140,000 clones, more than 70% detected once. The J gene is TRBJ2-3, the V gene TRBV10-3; D remains unclear. The sample taken for sequencing was peripheral blood. The sequence came from a woman in her sixties or seventies with acute or convalescent COVID-19. Here the CDR3 reads CAISESSGSGTQYF. CDR3 in DNA: TGTGCCATCAGTGAGTCGTCGGGTAGTGGTACGCAGTATTTT.